This is a list of T cell receptor beta chains from one sample in a study of T cell changes during pregnancy in multiple sclerosis. Clones were sequenced by immunoSEQ multiplex PCR, and TCRdb holds only the in-frame ones, with some missing. The data contain roughly 84,000 clones, roughly 95% of them singletons. The sample consisted of peripheral blood, taken in the third trimester of pregnancy. The receptors were gathered from a female donor in good health, enrolled as a control in a pregnancy study. The conserved cysteine and the conserved F or W are not part of the CDR3 here. Expanded clones are given a class, and other clones once, few, many or no size at all.

clone size: once
V gene: TRBV28
J gene: TRBJ1-2
CDR3 protein: ASSPSGQGNYGYT

clone size: .
V gene: TRBV7-2
J gene: TRBJ2-3
CDR3 protein: ASSTGTSGRDTQY

clone size: .
V gene: TRBV7-2
J gene: TRBJ1-4
CDR3 protein: ASSRTGDNEKLF

clone size: .
V gene: TRBV7-9
J gene: TRBJ1-1
CDR3 protein: ASSLVSLSEEAF

clone size: .
V gene: TRBV19
J gene: TRBJ2-7
CDR3 protein: ASSFRGTGEGHEQY

clone size: .
V gene: TRBV19
J gene: TRBJ1-1
CDR3 protein: ASKQGNTEAF

clone size: .
V gene: TRBV23-1
J gene: TRBJ2-1
CDR3 protein: ASRDREYNEQF

clone size: .
V gene: TRBV4-1
J gene: TRBJ1-4
CDR3 protein: ASLASTQPDEKLF

clone size: .
V gene: TRBV28
J gene: TRBJ1-5
CDR3 protein: ASSSWQSNQPQH

clone size: .
V gene: TRBV5-4
J gene: TRBJ2-7
CDR3 protein: ASSLGLAHEQY

clone size: .
V gene: TRBV20-1
J gene: TRBJ2-3
CDR3 protein: SARVSDTQY